This TCR beta chain is from a study of blood T cell repertoires in COVID-19. The CDR3 has 15 amino acids. Germline loops: CDR1 LNHDA, CDR2 SQIVND (reference sequence). V gave up 5 bases and J gave up 4 bases, with 17 bases separating them. This table comes from immunoSEQ multiplex PCR, and its TCRdb copy is limited to in-frame clones, with some not included. The sample yields just under 350,000 clones, approximately 89% seen once. This TCR came from a woman aged 18 to 35 who had recovered from COVID-19. Material for sequencing was peripheral blood. This chain uses TRBV19 with TRBJ1-1; possibly TRBD1 for D (5 bases). In nucleotides, the CDR3 is TGTGCCAGTAGTTTCGCCGGCGGGGCGGCCACTGAAGCTTTCTTT. Translated, it gives CASSFAGGAATEAFF.